The rows below give T cell receptor beta chains drawn from one sample of a study of shared clonotypes between healthy human individuals. Generated by immunoSEQ multiplex PCR, the TCRdb table keeps only in-frame clones and is missing some. Here the sample spans hundreds of thousands of clones, about 96% being singletons. Sequencing was performed on naive CD4+ T cells sorted from blood. Every receptor here comes from a woman aged 25 to 39 in good health. Each CDR3 is given with its conserved first and last residue. D genes are given only for firm matches.

d_call	v_call	j_call	cdr3_aa	cdr3_nt
-	TRBV28	TRBJ1-1	CASSGHSNTEAFF	TGTGCCAGCAGCGGACACTCAAACACTGAAGCTTTCTTT
TRBD1	TRBV6-1	TRBJ2-3	CASSPGTGESGTQYF	TGTGCCAGCAGTCCCGGGACAGGGGAAAGTGGTACGCAGTATTTT
TRBD2	TRBV4-2	TRBJ2-7	CASSQDPLSGRNEQYF	TGTGCCAGCAGCCAAGATCCCCTGAGCGGGAGGAACGAGCAGTACTTC
-	TRBV7-6	TRBJ1-1	CASSFRGASTEAFF	TGTGCCAGCAGCTTCAGAGGAGCTTCCACTGAAGCTTTCTTT
-	TRBV5-1	TRBJ2-7	CASSQGGGPYEQYF	TGCGCCAGCAGCCAGGGTGGGGGTCCGTACGAGCAGTACTTC
-	TRBV2	TRBJ1-5	CASSEWIYSNQPQHF	TGTGCCAGCAGTGAATGGATATATAGCAATCAGCCCCAGCATTTT
-	TRBV10-3	TRBJ2-5	CAISGGETQYF	TGTGCCATCAGCGGTGGAGAGACCCAGTACTTC
-	TRBV18	TRBJ1-3	CASSPTDSSGNTIYF	TGTGCCAGCTCACCGACAGATAGCTCTGGAAACACCATATATTTT
-	TRBV28	TRBJ2-5	CASSFSLRRGRAETQYF	TGTGCCAGCAGTTTTTCTCTGCGAAGAGGCCGCGCAGAGACCCAGTACTTC
-	TRBV7-9	TRBJ1-3	CASSLRGNGNTIYF	TGTGCCAGCAGCTTACGAGGGAATGGAAACACCATATATTTT
-	TRBV5-1	TRBJ2-3	CASTTRPGLSTDTQYF	TGCGCCAGCACCACTCGTCCGGGACTGAGCACAGATACGCAGTATTTT
TRBD2	TRBV10-1	TRBJ2-2	CASSELVVAGAPGELFF	TGCGCCAGCAGTGAGTTGGTGGTAGCGGGAGCCCCCGGGGAGCTGTTTTTT
-	TRBV19	TRBJ1-3	CAVSRTSGNTIYF	TGTGCCGTTTCCCGGACCTCTGGAAACACCATATATTTT
TRBD1	TRBV5-6	TRBJ2-4	CASSLFGQVAKNIQYF	TGTGCCAGCAGCTTATTTGGACAGGTAGCCAAAAACATTCAGTACTTC
-	TRBV5-1	TRBJ2-5	CASSSVVGAETQYF	TGCGCCAGCAGCTCCGTGGTGGGGGCAGAGACCCAGTACTTC
TRBD1	TRBV5-1	TRBJ2-5	CASSPGTGGLETQYF	TGCGCCAGCAGCCCCGGGACAGGGGGCTTGGAGACCCAGTACTTC